This T cell receptor beta chain appears in the sequencing data of a study of siplizumab effects on memory and regulatory T cells (dated by TCRdb to about 2019). About the investigation overall: The study looked at the effect of siplizumab, an anti-CD2 antibody, on alloreactive T-cell subsets in allogeneic mixed lymphocyte reactions made from human PBMCs. What the study reported, not specific to this receptor: Siplizumab significantly reduced the cumulative frequency of alloreactive sequences traceable to unstimulated CD4+ memory T cells. Of the alloreactive CD4+ clones that could be mapped, the Treg-derived share averaged roughly 69% with siplizumab compared with roughly 27% in control reactions. Unstimulated naive T cells appeared to be more diverse than memory T cells, and naive cells seemed to make a substantial contribution to the alloresponse. Whether proliferating Tregs from siplizumab cultures actually had suppressive function was not functionally confirmed. Roughly 75-95% of proliferating CD4+ or CD8+ clones could not be assigned a naive or memory phenotype. Sequences below about 10^-5 frequency were poorly captured, so only a minor fraction of alloreactive clones could be mapped to unstimulated subsets.

The method behind the library was the immunoSEQ multiplex PCR assay. About 10^5 TCR templates per sample were assayed by the deep sequencing platform. Genomic DNA extracted from sorted T cells was the material used for TCRbeta CDR3 sequencing. The paper's processing steps were these. The R programming language was used for the clonal analysis of the TCRbeta CDR3 data. Comparing unstimulated samples against CFSE-low samples taken after the reaction was how alloreactive CD4+ and CD8+ clones were defined. By matching sequences to the repertoires of sorted unstimulated Treg and non-Treg cells, each alloreactive CD4+ clone was assigned a regulatory or non-regulatory origin. The table was pulled from immuneACCESS by TCRdb, which kept in-frame rearrangements only. Such tables lose some clones; where checked, under half of the loss comes from unresolved V genes, and the rest has no known cause. From that table come the V and J calls and clone size; the DNA was used to work out D and trimming. This sample comprises just over 60,000 clones, roughly 85% of them detected only once. The ten largest clones represent roughly 0.4% of the sample.

The cysteine opens and the phenylalanine closes a CDR3 of 14 amino acids. The retained sequence is limited to the CDR3, 42 bases, with the frame set at the first base. V was cut back by 6 bases and J by 5 bases, leaving a gap of 16 bases between them. Per the germline V gene (reference sequence), MNHNY is the CDR1 and SVGAGI is the CDR2. Additional sequencing covered unstimulated subsets from a few donor pairs, namely CD8+ effector memory, CD4+ naive, CD8+ TEMRA, CD4+ memory and CD8+ naive. Sorted unstimulated T cells and proliferating T cells recovered from mixed lymphocyte reactions underwent TCRbeta CDR3 sequencing. Fresh whole blood from approximately ten HLA-typed healthy donors was used to isolate PBMCs. A word on this clone: Its target antigen remains unknown. Per-base qualities were not stored, and no clone one base away is much larger.

The receptor comes from a human donor in good health. The sequence links TRBV6-6 to TRBJ2-5; no D gene can be assigned with confidence. Sequenced input: memory CD4+ T cells sorted from blood. The cell subset or site label of this sample denotes: unstimulated CD4+ memory T cells. The CDR3 region: CASRPGLTWETQYF. Here is the DNA: TGTGCCAGCAGGCCGGGCCTCACTTGGGAGACCCAGTACTTC.